This TCR beta chain was found in a study of cytotoxic CD8 clonotypes in ibrutinib-treated CLL. At the level of the study: Of a cohort that held 11 to 12 relapsed/refractory and roughly 15 treatment-naive patients, some 17 were IGHV unmutated. Response samples were obtained once patients had received a median 12 months of treatment, range 6 to 36. Study results and limitations: Clonality went up at ibrutinib response and then declined back toward baseline at progression.

The method was immunoSEQ multiplex PCR; TCRdb's version includes in-frame clones alone and lacks a portion of them. The sample consists of more than 85,000 clones, approximately 71% of them appearing once. As concerns this clone: Its specificity is unknown. At one end, the junction sequence differs from germline, possibly due to a read error.

Germline lookup yields CDR1 SEHNR and CDR2 FQNEAQ (reference sequence). There are 19 residues in the CDR3. The gene calls are TRBV7-9 and TRBJ2-7; TRBD2 matches 12 bases. This clonotype originated in a human donor with chronic lymphocytic leukemia. The sample was PBMCs, taken after 24 months of ibrutinib treatment. The CDR3 here is CASSPTRGTSGRNYYGQYF. CDR3 DNA: TGTGCCAGCAGCCCTACCCGGGGGACTAGCGGGCGAAATTACTACGGGCAGTACTTC.